Listed here are 22 T cell receptor beta chains from one sample, sequenced in a study of blood T cell repertoires in COVID-19. Method: immunoSEQ multiplex PCR; TCRdb's copy keeps in-frame clones and lacks some. Found here are under 200,000 clones, 75% to 95% of them singletons; the top ten hold 0.5% to 0.65%. The material sequenced was peripheral blood. The receptors here all came from a man in his fifties or sixties with acute or convalescent COVID-19.

This chain joins TRBV7-3 and TRBJ2-5; 11 nucleotides align to TRBD2. CDR1 and CDR2 from the germline V gene are SGHTA and FQGTGA. V was pared by 1 base and J by 4 bases, with 8 bases of the junction left unmatched. This CDR3 contains 17 residues. CDR3: CASSLKVLAGGGETQYF. The CDR3 DNA follows: TGTGCCAGCAGCTTAAAAGTCCTAGCGGGGGGAGGAGAGACCCAGTACTTC.

This clone was counted once. This chain links TRBV28 with TRBJ1-1; 8 bases are shared with TRBD1. Germline V gene sequence: CDR1 MDHEN, CDR2 SYDVKM. There are 16 residues in the CDR3. Trimming took 2 bases from V and 4 from J; bases not matched to a gene: 9. The CDR3 protein is CASSLRAGGYRTEAFF. The DNA for the CDR3 is TGTGCCAGCAGTTTAAGGGCAGGGGGCTATCGCACTGAAGCTTTCTTT.

This chain joins TRBV6-5 and TRBJ1-3; D gene unclear. The CDR3 length is 15 residues. Per the germline V gene, CDR1 is MNHEY and CDR2 is SVGAGI. Trimming pared 0 bases from V and 2 bases from J, leaving 8 bases between. Written as DNA, the CDR3 is TGTGCCAGCAGTTACTCAAGACTTGCTGGAAACACCATATATTTT. Protein product: CASSYSRLAGNTIYF.

The J gene is TRBJ1-1, the V gene TRBV7-9; possibly TRBD1 for D (5 bases). V was pared by 11 bases and J by 1 base, with 11 bases between. Per germline, CDR1 SEHNR and CDR2 FQNEAQ (reference sequence). The CDR3 totals 12 residues. The CDR3 region is CAWGGKNTEAFF. For the CDR3, the DNA is TGTGCCTGGGGCGGGAAGAACACTGAAGCTTTCTTT.

This chain connects TRBV4-1 to TRBJ2-3, with 7 bases fitting TRBD1. The CDR3 totals 16 residues. The ends lost 3 bases at V and 2 bases at J; junction bases unmatched: 8. From germline, CDR1 is MGHRA and CDR2 YSYEKL. Here the CDR3 reads CASSHLTGRLTDTQYF. CDR3 DNA sequence: TGCGCCAGCAGCCATCTGACAGGGCGCCTCACAGATACGCAGTATTTT.

This chain joins TRBV11-2 and TRBJ2-1; 9 nucleotides match TRBD2. V lost 1 base to trimming and J lost 10 bases; unmatched junction nucleotides: 2. Looked up from germline, CDR1 is SGHAT and CDR2 is FQNNGV. The CDR3 length is 13 residues. CDR3 sequence reads: CASSLGGGGEQFF. CDR3 DNA sequence: TGTGCCAGCAGCTTAGGCGGGGGGGGAGAGCAGTTCTTC. Full variable domain (rest looked up from reference TRBV11-2 and TRBJ2-1): EAGVAQSPRYKIIEKRQSVAFWCNPISGHATLYWYQQILGQGPKLLIQFQNNGVVDDSQLPKDRFSAERLKGVDSTLKIQPAKLEDSAVYLCASSLGGGGEQFFGPGTRLTVL.

The genes are TRBV21-1 and TRBJ2-1; TRBD2 is the table's D call, not checked against the DNA. TRBV21-1 has pseudogene status. CDR3 length: 17 residues. CDR3 DNA sequence: TGTGCCAGCAGCAGGCCCAACGACGGGGGGCCCCAGAATGAGCAGTTCTTC. As protein: CASSRPNDGGPQNEQFF.

The CDR3 loop reads CASSELRLRPGPSLEAFF. The CDR3 DNA follows: TGTGCCAGCAGCGAACTAAGGCTTCGCCCGGGTCCCTCCCTTGAAGCTTTCTTT. The chain has TRBV9 and TRBJ1-1; no definite D call. Germline CDR1 reads SGDLS; CDR2 reads YYNGEE. The CDR3 runs to 18 residues. V was shortened by 3 bases and J by 7 bases, with 28 bases between the two germline ends.

V gene TRBV30 combines with J gene TRBJ1-4, with 8 bases matching TRBD1. CDR1 GTSNPN and CDR2 SVGIG come from the germline V gene (reference sequence). The length of the CDR3 is 13 residues. V trimming: 8 bases; J trimming: 2 bases; junction bases outside the gene matches: 4. In DNA form, the CDR3 reads TGTGCCACCCGACAGGGGACTAATGAAAAACTGTTTTTT. It encodes CATRQGTNEKLFF.

V usage is TRBV18 and J usage is TRBJ2-1, with D unresolved. The CDR3 sequence is 14 residues long. Between the trimmed V and J ends, which lost 4 bases and 7 bases, there was a span of 14 bases. Germline V CDR1 and CDR2: KGHSH, LQKENI. This CDR3 is CASSLSTSWNEQFF. Written as DNA, the CDR3 is TGTGCCAGCTCACTTTCTACCTCCTGGAATGAGCAGTTCTTC.

The gene calls are TRBV5-1 and TRBJ2-7; tentatively, D is TRBD1 (6 bases). The germline V gene encodes CDR1 SGHRS and CDR2 YFSETQ. Trimming pared 7 bases from V and 5 bases from J, leaving 16 bases between. The CDR3 sequence is 13 residues long. The CDR3 DNA sequence: TGCGCCAGCCGGACAGACACGAGCGACGAGCAGTACGTC. It yields the protein CASRTDTSDEQYV.

This clone occurred once. The V gene is TRBV6-6, the J gene TRBJ2-2; 7 nucleotides agree with TRBD2. The CDR3 loop spans 16 amino acids. V shed 7 bases, J shed 4 bases, and the junction held 12 bases outside the gene matches. Germline values: CDR1 MNHNY, CDR2 SVGAGI (reference sequence). The CDR3 DNA reads TGTGCCAGCATGTCTGGCGGGAGCGGAGGCACCGGGGAGCTGTTTTTT. It is translated as CASMSGGSGGTGELFF.

This rearrangement joins TRBV11-1 to TRBJ2-5; D perhaps matches TRBD2 (6 bases). This CDR3 region has 15 residues. The V gene's germline CDR1 is SGHAT and CDR2 FQDESV (reference sequence). The V and J ends lost 5 bases and 2 bases respectively, with 15 bases between them. CDR3 sequence: CASSVGGAGQETQYF. CDR3 nucleotide sequence: TGTGCCAGCAGCGTGGGAGGCGCGGGTCAAGAGACCCAGTACTTC.

A word on this clone: Distinct nucleotide sequences in the sample also encode this CDR3. This sequence joins TRBV9 and TRBJ2-1; tentative D call: TRBD2 (5 bases). CDR1 is SGDLS and CDR2 is YYNGEE in the germline V gene. CDR3 length: 15 amino acids. Trimming removed 0 bases at V and 2 bases at J, with 9 bases between. The CDR3 DNA reads TGTGCCAGCAGCGTAGGCCCGGGAACCTACAATGAGCAGTTCTTC. Translating gives CASSVGPGTYNEQFF.

This chain connects TRBV12-3 or TRBV12-4 to TRBJ1-4, with TRBD1 matching 7 bases. Trimming took 4 bases from V and 7 from J; bases not matched to a gene: 3. The CDR3 contains 13 residues. The CDR3 DNA reads TGTGCCAGCAGTTCCCCAGGGGGTGAAAAACTGTTTTTT. Translating gives CASSSPGGEKLFF.

CDR3 residues: CASSRGQGYNQPQHF. CDR3 DNA sequence: TGTGCCAGTAGTAGAGGACAGGGGTACAATCAGCCCCAGCATTTT. The chain recombines TRBV19 with TRBJ1-5, with 9 nucleotides matching TRBD1. Germline values: CDR1 LNHDA, CDR2 SQIVND (reference sequence). The J segment lost 3 bases and the V segment lost 4 bases, leaving 4 bases of the junction unmatched. The CDR3 extends over 15 amino acids.

The V and J genes are TRBV6-2 or TRBV6-3 and TRBJ2-3, with D maybe TRBD2 (6 bases). Germline-derived CDR1 and CDR2 are MNHEY and SVGEGT. The V gene lost 2 bases and the J gene lost 0 bases, with 21 bases spanning the gap. The CDR3 runs 19 residues. The CDR3 spells CASSYPSRSGSTSTDTQYF. The CDR3 DNA reads TGTGCCAGCAGTTACCCCTCGCGGAGCGGGTCGACTAGCACAGATACGCAGTATTTT.

The rearrangement uses TRBV5-4 and TRBJ2-2, with TRBD2 matching 11 bases. CDR3 length: 18 amino acids. Trimming removed 0 bases from V and 1 base from J; junction bases left unmatched: 5. CDR1 and CDR2 (germline): SGHNT, YYREEE (reference sequence). CDR3 sequence reads: CASSLARLAGGNTGELFF. CDR3 nucleotide sequence: TGTGCCAGCAGCTTGGCGCGCCTAGCGGGGGGGAACACCGGGGAGCTGTTTTTT.

In its sample, this clone was seen a few times. The chain uses TRBV24-1 and TRBJ1-4; D is unclear. V gave up 2 bases and J gave up 0 bases, with 6 bases separating them. This CDR3 contains 15 residues. Germline loops: CDR1 KGHDR, CDR2 SFDVKD. The CDR3 sequence: CATSDSDTTNEKLFF. The CDR3 coding sequence is TGTGCCACCAGTGATTCAGATACAACTAATGAAAAACTGTTTTTT.

J is TRBJ1-2 and V is TRBV9; TRBD1 might be the D (5 bases). Germline CDR1 and CDR2: SGDLS and YYNGEE. Trimming shortened V by 2 bases and J by 9 bases, and 8 bases separated the two germline ends. CDR3 length: 11 residues. In nucleotides, the CDR3 is TGTGCCAGCAGCGTTAGGGGTAGCTACACCTTC. This sequence encodes CASSVRGSYTF.

The sample holds one count of this clone. This sequence joins TRBV3-1 (or the pseudogene TRBV3-2) and TRBJ2-7; 13 nucleotides match TRBD2. The CDR3 has 20 amino acids. V was clipped by 1 base and J by 3 bases; unmatched bases: 15. Germline V gives CDR1 LGHDT, CDR2 YNNKEL (reference sequence). This CDR3 reads CASSQGTGLRGTSGIYEQYF. DNA for the CDR3: TGTGCCAGCAGCCAAGGGACAGGTCTTCGTGGGACTAGCGGGATCTACGAGCAGTACTTC.

The chain is built from TRBV28 and TRBJ2-1; TRBD2 aligns across 10 bases. Germline trimming cut 6 bases from V and 12 bases from J; bases unmatched to any gene: 11. Germline V lookup: CDR1 MDHEN, CDR2 SYDVKM. The CDR3 is 14 amino acids. The CDR3 DNA is TGTGCCAGCAGCTCTAGCGGGGGTACAGGACGGCAGTTCTTC. This gives the protein CASSSSGGTGRQFF.